The 25 T cell receptor beta chains given below trace back to one sample, sequenced in a study of blood T cell repertoires in COVID-19 (dated by TCRdb to the early 2020s). Library preparation used the immunoSEQ multiplex PCR assay. As stored in TCRdb, this immuneACCESS dataset retains in-frame rearrangements with V and J assigned. A fraction of the clones does not appear; measured against another copy, unresolved V genes explain less than half of the discrepancy, and the remainder lacks a known reason. The sample table holds 150,000 or so clones, of which about 85% were seen once. The top ten hold over 4% of the sample. The sequenced sample consisted of PBMCs or T cells enriched from blood (not recorded which). All receptors come from a middle-aged woman who had been exposed to COVID-19.

The chain joins TRBV7-3 to TRBJ2-2; the match to TRBD1 covers 8 bases. The J segment lost 1 base and the V segment lost 5 bases, leaving 21 bases of the junction unmatched. The CDR3 is 21 amino acids. Germline V gives CDR1 SGHTA, CDR2 FQGTGA. Here the CDR3 reads CASSPRAGTGKIFKNTGELFF. DNA of the CDR3: TGTGCCAGCAGCCCCCGAGCCGGGACAGGAAAAATTTTTAAGAACACCGGGGAGCTGTTTTTT.

The chain combines TRBV5-1 with TRBJ2-5; D is perhaps TRBD1 (5 bases). V was trimmed by 2 bases and J by 3 bases, leaving 8 bases between them. The CDR3 consists of 13 residues. Germline V lookup: CDR1 SGHRS, CDR2 YFSETQ. The CDR3 sequence is CASSFQGEETQYF. The CDR3 DNA reads TGCGCCAGCAGCTTTCAGGGCGAAGAGACCCAGTACTTC.

The V gene is TRBV5-4, the J gene TRBJ2-1; weak D call: TRBD1 (5 bases). CDR1 SGHNT and CDR2 YYREEE come from the germline V gene (reference sequence). This CDR3 has 12 residues. The V end was cut by 4 bases, the J end by 5 bases, with 7 bases between. The CDR3 spells CASSPRDNEQFF. CDR3 nucleotide sequence: TGTGCCAGCAGCCCCAGGGACAATGAGCAGTTCTTC.

V gene TRBV3-1 (or the pseudogene TRBV3-2) combines with J gene TRBJ1-4; a possible D gene is TRBD1 (6 bases). The V gene lost 6 bases and the J gene lost 3 bases, with 11 bases spanning the gap. Germline CDR1 and CDR2: LGHDT and YNNKEL (reference sequence). The length of the CDR3 is 14 residues. This CDR3 is CASSFRGSNEKLFF. As DNA, the CDR3 is TGTGCCAGCAGTTTCAGGGGCTCTAATGAAAAACTGTTTTTT.

The chain carries TRBV28 and TRBJ2-7; a possible D gene is TRBD2 (5 bases). Per germline, CDR1 MDHEN and CDR2 SYDVKM. The ends were cut back, 6 bases at V and 5 bases at J, with 8 bases in the middle. The CDR3 spans 11 residues. This CDR3 reads CASSLGDEQYF. The CDR3 region has the DNA TGTGCCAGCAGCCTCGGGGACGAGCAGTACTTC. The full variable domain, in which reference TRBV28 and TRBJ2-7 provide the parts outside the CDR3, is DVKVTQSSRYLVKRTGEKVFLECVQDMDHENMFWYRQDPGLGLRLIYFSYDVKMKEKGDIPEGYSVSREKKERFSLILESASTNQTSMYLCASSLGDEQYFGPGTRLTVT.

V is TRBV2 and J is TRBJ1-1, with D perhaps matching TRBD1 (5 bases). V was cut by 5 bases and J by 5 bases, with 15 bases left in between. The germline V gene has CDR1 SNHLY and CDR2 FYNNEI. This CDR3 contains 14 residues. The CDR3 here is CASSTPAGGTEAFF. The CDR3 DNA is TGTGCCAGCAGTACTCCGGCCGGGGGGACTGAAGCTTTCTTT. The complete variable domain, with remaining parts taken from reference TRBV2 and TRBJ1-1, reads EPEVTQTPSHQVTQMGQEVILRCVPISNHLYFYWYRQILGQKVEFLVSFYNNEISEKSEIFDDQFSVERPDGSNFTLKIRSTKLEDSAMYFCASSTPAGGTEAFFGQGTRLTVV.

The rearrangement joins TRBV27 to TRBJ1-2; 7 bases line up with TRBD1. There are 13 residues in the CDR3. Trimming at V came to 3 bases and at J to 5 bases, leaving 3 bases not matched to a gene. Per the germline V gene, CDR1 is MNHEY and CDR2 is SMNVEV (reference sequence). CDR3 in DNA: TGTGCCAGCAGTTTTCCAGGGGGGTATGGCTACACCTTC. Protein product: CASSFPGGYGYTF.

The chain links TRBV7-9 to TRBJ1-5, with 8 bases matching TRBD1. The CDR3 is 14 amino acids. V gave up 5 bases and J gave up 3 bases; unmatched junction bases: 3. Germline V CDR1 and CDR2: SEHNR, FQNEAQ (reference sequence). CDR3 region: CASSMDRVNQPQHF. The DNA for the CDR3 is TGTGCCAGCAGCATGGACAGGGTCAATCAGCCCCAGCATTTT.

This chain uses TRBV29-1 with TRBJ1-5, with D hard to call. The germline V gene has CDR1 SQVTM and CDR2 ANQGSEA. The V gene lost 3 bases and the J gene lost 4 bases, with 13 bases spanning the gap. This CDR3 is built from 14 residues. The CDR3 sequence: CSVDSSGPNQPQHF. The CDR3 coding sequence is TGCAGCGTTGATAGCTCGGGTCCAAATCAGCCCCAGCATTTT.

A single count supports this clone. The chain joins TRBV28 to TRBJ2-3; D unresolved. CDR1 and CDR2 from the germline V gene are MDHEN and SYDVKM. V lost 5 bases and J 14 bases, leaving 17 bases between the germline ends. The CDR3 has 12 residues. In DNA form, the CDR3 reads TGTGCCAGCAGTCTGTACGTGAGACTGCTGTATTTT. Protein: CASSLYVRLLYF.

The CDR3 reads CASSAIVGVGRAFF. CDR3 sequence (DNA): TGTGCCAGCAGCGCAATAGTCGGGGTCGGACGCGCTTTCTTT. V and J are TRBV11-2 and TRBJ1-1; D gene ambiguous. Germline V gene lookup returns CDR1 SGHAT and CDR2 FQNNGV. The length of the CDR3 is 14 residues. The V end lost 5 bases, the J end lost 11 bases, and 21 bases lay between the germline ends.

The count of this clone is one. The genes are TRBV12-3 or TRBV12-4 and TRBJ1-2, with TRBD1 identical over 7 bases. Germline trimming cut 0 bases from V and 8 bases from J; bases unmatched to any gene: 3. The CDR3 spans 13 residues. For the CDR3, the DNA is TGTGCCAGCAGTTTAGCGGGACAGAGGGGCTACACCTTC. Residues: CASSLAGQRGYTF.

V and J are TRBV4-2 and TRBJ2-2; TRBD1 is a possible D gene (5 bases). This CDR3 comprises 15 residues. V shed 3 bases and J shed 1 base, with 9 bases lying between them. The germline V gene encodes CDR1 LGHNA and CDR2 YNFKEQ. The DNA for the CDR3 is TGTGCCAGCAGCCAGGCAGGGCGGAACACCGGGGAGCTGTTTTTT. Translated, it gives CASSQAGRNTGELFF.

CDR3 bases: TGTGCCAGCAGCGTACTCAACAGCTACGAGCAGTACTTC. This encodes CASSVLNSYEQYF. V and J are TRBV13 and TRBJ2-7; no definite D call. The germline gives CDR1 PRHDT, CDR2 FYEKMQ (reference sequence). The germline V and J ends were trimmed by 5 bases and 3 bases, with 11 bases remaining between them. The CDR3 is made up of 13 amino acids.

In this sample, this clone turned up once. V and J are TRBV11-2 and TRBJ2-1; D might be TRBD1 (5 bases). Trimming removed 1 base at V and 5 bases at J, with 24 bases between. There are 19 residues in the CDR3. The germline CDR1 and CDR2 sequences are SGHAT and FQNNGV. The CDR3 loop reads CASSLGGQERYYANNEQFF. CDR3 DNA: TGTGCCAGCAGCTTAGGGGGCCAGGAGAGGTATTACGCGAACAATGAGCAGTTCTTC. Drawing the rest from reference TRBV11-2 and TRBJ2-1, the complete variable domain is EAGVAQSPRYKIIEKRQSVAFWCNPISGHATLYWYQQILGQGPKLLIQFQNNGVVDDSQLPKDRFSAERLKGVDSTLKIQPAKLEDSAVYLCASSLGGQERYYANNEQFFGPGTRLTVL.

CDR3 DNA: TGTGCCAGCAGCGGAGCAGGGTTTAACTATGGCTACACCTTC. This sequence encodes CASSGAGFNYGYTF. V is TRBV9 and J is TRBJ1-2; D is possibly TRBD1 (5 bases). Germline CDR1 SGDLS, CDR2 YYNGEE. The ends were cut back, 3 bases at V and 1 base at J, with 10 bases in the middle. The CDR3 extends over 14 amino acids.

The gene calls are TRBV29-1 and TRBJ2-3; the match to TRBD2 covers 11 bases. CDR1 and CDR2 from the germline V gene are SQVTM and ANQGSEA. The CDR3 is made up of 12 amino acids. The trim removed 8 bases at V and 3 bases at J, leaving 1 base unmatched. The CDR3 DNA is TGCAGCATAGCGGGGGGGACAGATACGCAGTATTTT. Residues: CSIAGGTDTQYF.

Comment on this clone: A junction boundary mismatches the germline segment, possibly from a read error. The rearrangement joins TRBV19 to TRBJ1-5; 9 bases line up with TRBD1. This CDR3 has 14 residues. From germline, CDR1 is LNHDA and CDR2 SQIVND (reference sequence). The CDR3 loop is CASSWGQGNQPQHF. As DNA, the CDR3 is TGTGCCAGTAGTTGGGGACAGGGTAATCAGCCTCAGCATTTT.

This clone was picked up a small number of times. The V gene is TRBV7-6, the J gene TRBJ2-7; 8 bases are shared with TRBD1. The germline gives CDR1 SGHVS, CDR2 FNYEAQ. The CDR3 consists of 15 residues. V lost 4 bases, J lost 5 bases, and 10 bases stayed unmatched. CDR3 residues: CASSSDRGDTHEQYF. Here the CDR3 DNA reads TGTGCCAGCAGCTCAGACAGGGGCGATACCCACGAGCAGTACTTC. The variable domain in full, with the rest retrieved from reference TRBV7-6 and TRBJ2-7, is GAGVSQSPRYKVTKRGQDVALRCDPISGHVSLYWYRQALGQGPEFLTYFNYEAQQDKSGLPNDRFSAERPEGSISTLTIQRTEQRDSAMYRCASSSDRGDTHEQYFGPGTRLTVT.

The chain couples TRBV12-5 to TRBJ2-7; 9 nucleotides agree with TRBD1. From germline, CDR1 is LGHNT and CDR2 FRNRAP. Unmatched junction bases numbered 4, after V lost 5 bases and J lost 2 bases. The CDR3 is 14 amino acids. The CDR3 loop reads CASGLGQGTYEQYF. CDR3 DNA: TGTGCTAGTGGTCTGGGACAGGGAACCTACGAGCAGTACTTC.

To note about this clone: The junction and the germline gene differ at one end; a read error may be behind it. The chain uses TRBV12-5 and TRBJ1-6, with 9 positions matching TRBD1. Per the germline V gene, CDR1 is LGHNT and CDR2 is FRNRAP. This CDR3 is built from 14 residues. In DNA, the CDR3 is TGTGCTAGTGGATTGGGACAGGGATATTCACCCCTCCACTTT. It codes for CASGLGQGYSPLHF.

The chain uses TRBV15 and TRBJ2-1; TRBD2 might be the D (6 bases). V lost 0 bases and J 8 bases, leaving 17 bases between the germline ends. Germline loops: CDR1 LNHNV, CDR2 YYDKDF (reference sequence). The CDR3 consists of 16 residues. The CDR3 DNA follows: TGTGCCACCAGCAGAGATCGGAGGGGCTTGGTAGATGAGCAGTTCTTC. It is translated as CATSRDRRGLVDEQFF.

This clone has only one observation. This chain connects TRBV19 to TRBJ2-7; 8 bases agree with TRBD1. J was trimmed by 2 bases and V by 5 bases; bases with no gene match: 5. CDR3 length: 14 residues. CDR1 and CDR2 from the germline V gene are LNHDA and SQIVND (reference sequence). The CDR3 DNA reads as TGTGCCAGTAGTCCAACGGACAGGGCCTACGAGCAGTACTTC. Translating it yields CASSPTDRAYEQYF.

In DNA, the CDR3 is TGTGCCAGCTCACCACAGACTAGTCGGGAGACCCAGTACTTC. Amino acids: CASSPQTSRETQYF. This chain uses TRBV18 with TRBJ2-5; D may be TRBD2 (6 bases). V was cut by 1 base and J by 5 bases, with 11 bases left in between. Germline V gene lookup returns CDR1 KGHSH and CDR2 LQKENI. The CDR3 totals 14 residues.

The rearrangement joins TRBV18 to TRBJ2-2, with 8 bases aligning to TRBD1. V trimming: 5 bases; J trimming: 6 bases; junction bases outside the gene matches: 17. The germline V gene encodes CDR1 KGHSH and CDR2 LQKENI. The CDR3 extends over 18 amino acids. CDR3 bases: TGTGCCAGCTCATCATCACAGAGGACAGGGAAGGATTCCGGGGAGCTGTTTTTT. Translated: CASSSSQRTGKDSGELFF.